One and the same sample provided the 13 T cell receptor beta chains below, sequenced in a study of blood T cell repertoires in COVID-19. Generated by immunoSEQ multiplex PCR, the TCRdb table keeps only in-frame clones and is missing some. The sample has about 330,000 clones; about 89% are singletons. Specimen: PBMCs or T cells enriched from blood (not recorded which). The receptors derive from a woman aged 25-40 years who had recovered from COVID-19.

This clone was counted only a few times. The chain joins TRBV28 to TRBJ1-3; D is ambiguous. Germline assignment: CDR1 MDHEN and CDR2 SYDVKM. The CDR3 is 14 residues long. V lost 5 bases to trimming and J lost 2 bases, with 10 bases between them. CDR3 amino acids: CASSLSVTGNTIYF. Written as DNA, the CDR3 is TGTGCCAGCAGTCTTTCAGTAACTGGAAACACCATATATTTT. Full variable domain (remainder filled in from reference TRBV28 and TRBJ1-3): DVKVTQSSRYLVKRTGEKVFLECVQDMDHENMFWYRQDPGLGLRLIYFSYDVKMKEKGDIPEGYSVSREKKERFSLILESASTNQTSMYLCASSLSVTGNTIYFGEGSWLTVV.

A word on this clone: Other DNA sequences within the sample encode an identical CDR3. The CDR3 loop reads CASSPGTGYSNQPQHF. CDR3 in DNA: TGCGCCAGCAGCCCGGGGACAGGGTATAGCAATCAGCCCCAGCATTTT. The chain uses TRBV5-1 and TRBJ1-5, with TRBD1 matching 9 bases. The length of the CDR3 is 16 residues. Germline V gene lookup returns CDR1 SGHRS and CDR2 YFSETQ. The junction had 5 bases not matched to a gene; V was cut back by 4 bases and J by 0 bases.

The J gene is TRBJ1-3, the V gene TRBV4-3; D possibly corresponds to TRBD1 (5 bases). The CDR3 length is 15 residues. CDR1 and CDR2 from the germline V gene are LGHNA and YSLEER. Trimming removed 4 bases at V and 2 bases at J, with 12 bases between. The CDR3 nucleotides are TGCGCCAGCAGCCCGAGGTACAGGACTGGAAACACCATATATTTT. It translates to CASSPRYRTGNTIYF.

DNA of the CDR3: TGTGCCAGCAGCTTACCCGGGACAGGGAACTACGAGCAGTACTTC. Protein: CASSLPGTGNYEQYF. The V call is TRBV5-4, the J call TRBJ2-7, with TRBD1 identical over 9 bases. The CDR3 loop spans 15 amino acids. Trimming at V came to 2 bases and at J to 3 bases, leaving 6 bases not matched to a gene. Germline V gives CDR1 SGHNT, CDR2 YYREEE (reference sequence).

V usage is TRBV19 and J usage is TRBJ1-5, with no clear D. Germline assignment: CDR1 LNHDA and CDR2 SQIVND (reference sequence). The V gene lost 1 base and the J gene lost 0 bases, with 10 bases spanning the gap. CDR3 size: 16 residues. The CDR3, as DNA: TGTGCCAGTAGTATAGGTCAGGTTTATAGCAATCAGCCCCAGCATTTT. Protein sequence: CASSIGQVYSNQPQHF.

The chain couples TRBV29-1 to TRBJ2-2; tentatively, D is TRBD2 (6 bases). The V gene lost 3 bases and the J gene lost 4 bases, with 12 bases spanning the gap. CDR3 size: 14 residues. CDR1 and CDR2 (germline): SQVTM, ANQGSEA. CDR3 bases: TGCAGCGTTGATGGCTTCGGGGGCACCGGGGAGCTGTTTTTT. Protein: CSVDGFGGTGELFF.

The J gene is TRBJ1-1, the V gene TRBV29-1, with D uncertain. The germline V gene encodes CDR1 SQVTM and CDR2 ANQGSEA. Deletions cut 4 bases from V and 0 bases from J, with 6 bases between. The length of the CDR3 is 12 residues. CDR3: CSVVAVNTEAFF. The CDR3 DNA is TGCAGCGTTGTAGCGGTGAACACTGAAGCTTTCTTT.

This chain links TRBV5-1 with TRBJ2-2, with a tentative D call TRBD2 (6 bases). V gave up 5 bases and J gave up 3 bases, with 14 bases separating them. The CDR3 consists of 15 residues. CDR1 is SGHRS and CDR2 is YFSETQ in the germline V gene. The CDR3 region has the DNA TGCGCCAGCAGTTTAAGCGGGCTCGACACCGGGGAGCTGTTTTTT. Translated, it gives CASSLSGLDTGELFF. The whole variable domain, filled in from reference TRBV5-1 and TRBJ2-2, reads KAGVTQTPRYLIKTRGQQVTLSCSPISGHRSVSWYQQTPGQGLQFLFEYFSETQRNKGNFPGRFSGRQFSNSRSEMNVSTLELGDSALYLCASSLSGLDTGELFFGEGSRLTVL.

This clone appeared a single time. V and J are TRBV27 and TRBJ2-5; 7 nucleotides match TRBD2. The CDR3 is 14 amino acids. Germline V lookup: CDR1 MNHEY, CDR2 SMNVEV (reference sequence). The J segment lost 13 bases and the V segment lost 6 bases, leaving 17 bases of the junction unmatched. In nucleotides, the CDR3 is TGTGCCAGCAGCCCTGGGGGGGGGATCCCCTCGCCGTACTTC. This sequence encodes CASSPGGGIPSPYF.

This chain connects TRBV2 to TRBJ1-5; D gene unclear. Trimming shortened V by 4 bases and J by 2 bases, and 9 bases separated the two germline ends. There are 14 residues in the CDR3. The germline V gene encodes CDR1 SNHLY and CDR2 FYNNEI. In nucleotides, the CDR3 is TGTGCCAGCAGTGGGTTAAGAGGCAATCAGCCCCAGCATTTT. Its protein product is CASSGLRGNQPQHF.

V and J are TRBV7-2 and TRBJ2-2; the match to TRBD1 covers 8 bases. Germline V lookup: CDR1 SGHTA, CDR2 FQGNSA. The junction had 10 bases not matched to a gene; V was cut back by 6 bases and J by 4 bases. The CDR3 has 16 residues. In DNA, the CDR3 is TGTGCCAGCAGAGCCACGACAGGGGCCGCCACCGGGGAGCTGTTTTTT. It translates to CASRATTGAATGELFF.

The V and J genes are TRBV19 and TRBJ1-6; D remains unclear. Germline V gives CDR1 LNHDA, CDR2 SQIVND (reference sequence). The CDR3 runs to 13 residues. Trimming took 5 bases from V and 11 from J, leaving 13 bases between them. CDR3 nucleotides: TGTGCCAGTAGTGCCGGCGGTTCGGCACCCCTCCACTTT. Amino acids: CASSAGGSAPLHF.

CDR3 amino acids: CASSFQGVYIEAFF. CDR3 in DNA: TGTGCCAGCAGTTTTCAGGGGGTATATATTGAAGCTTTCTTT. The genes are TRBV28 and TRBJ1-1, with 7 positions matching TRBD1. The V gene end was trimmed by 3 bases and the J gene end by 7 bases; junction bases not matched to a gene: 8. The CDR3 runs to 14 residues. From germline, CDR1 is MDHEN and CDR2 SYDVKM.